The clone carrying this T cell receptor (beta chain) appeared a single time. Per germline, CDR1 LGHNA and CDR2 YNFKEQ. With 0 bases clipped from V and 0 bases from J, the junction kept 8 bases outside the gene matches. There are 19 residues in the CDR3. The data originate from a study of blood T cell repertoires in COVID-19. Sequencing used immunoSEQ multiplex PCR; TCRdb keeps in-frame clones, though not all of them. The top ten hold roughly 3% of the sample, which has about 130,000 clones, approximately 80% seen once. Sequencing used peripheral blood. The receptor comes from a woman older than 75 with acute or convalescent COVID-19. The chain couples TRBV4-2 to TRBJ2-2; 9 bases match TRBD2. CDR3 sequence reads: CASSQDRGLAGSNTGELFF. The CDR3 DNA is TGTGCCAGCAGCCAAGATCGTGGGCTAGCGGGGTCGAACACCGGGGAGCTGTTTTTT.